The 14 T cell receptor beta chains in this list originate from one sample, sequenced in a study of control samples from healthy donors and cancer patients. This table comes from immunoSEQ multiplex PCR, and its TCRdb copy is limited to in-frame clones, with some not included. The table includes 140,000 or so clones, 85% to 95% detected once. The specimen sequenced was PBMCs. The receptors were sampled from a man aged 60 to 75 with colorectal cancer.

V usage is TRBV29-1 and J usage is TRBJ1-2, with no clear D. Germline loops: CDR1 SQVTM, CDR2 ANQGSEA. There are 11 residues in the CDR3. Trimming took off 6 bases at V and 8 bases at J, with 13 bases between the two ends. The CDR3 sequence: CSVSDGRGYTF. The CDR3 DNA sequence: TGCAGCGTATCGGACGGCCGGGGCTACACCTTC. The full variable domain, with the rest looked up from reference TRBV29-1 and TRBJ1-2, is SAVISQKPSRDICQRGTSLTIQCQVDSQVTMMFWYRQQPGQSLTLIATANQGSEATYESGFVIDKFPISRPNLTFSTLTVSNMSPEDSSIYLCSVSDGRGYTFGSGTRLTVV.

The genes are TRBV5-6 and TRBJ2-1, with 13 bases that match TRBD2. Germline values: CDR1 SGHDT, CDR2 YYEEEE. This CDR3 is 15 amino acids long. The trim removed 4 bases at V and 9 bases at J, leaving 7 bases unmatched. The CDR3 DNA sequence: TGTGCCAGCAGCGCACTAGCGGGGGGGCCCGGTGAGCAGTTCTTC. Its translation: CASSALAGGPGEQFF.

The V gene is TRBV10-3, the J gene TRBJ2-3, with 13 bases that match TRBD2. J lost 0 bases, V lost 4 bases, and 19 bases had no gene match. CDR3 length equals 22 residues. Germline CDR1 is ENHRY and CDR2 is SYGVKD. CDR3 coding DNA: TGTGCCATCAGTGGATGGGATAGGACTAGCGGGGGCGGGGATGTTAGCACAGATACGCAGTATTTT. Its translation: CAISGWDRTSGGGDVSTDTQYF.

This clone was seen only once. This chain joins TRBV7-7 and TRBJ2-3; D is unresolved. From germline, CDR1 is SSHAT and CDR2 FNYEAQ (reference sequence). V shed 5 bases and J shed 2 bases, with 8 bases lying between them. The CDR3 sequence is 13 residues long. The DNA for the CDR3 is TGTGCCAGCAGCCGGACCCACACAGATACGCAGTATTTT. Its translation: CASSRTHTDTQYF.

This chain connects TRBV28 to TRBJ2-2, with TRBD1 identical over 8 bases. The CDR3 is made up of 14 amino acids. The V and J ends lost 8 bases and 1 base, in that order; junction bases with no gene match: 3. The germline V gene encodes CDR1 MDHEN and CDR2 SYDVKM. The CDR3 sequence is CASAGQGNTGELFF. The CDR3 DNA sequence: TGTGCCAGCGCCGGACAGGGGAACACCGGGGAGCTGTTTTTT.

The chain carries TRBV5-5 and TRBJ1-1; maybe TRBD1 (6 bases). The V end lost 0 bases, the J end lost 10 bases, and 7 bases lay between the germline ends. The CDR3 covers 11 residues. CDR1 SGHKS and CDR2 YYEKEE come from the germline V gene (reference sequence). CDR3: CASSLVDRAFF. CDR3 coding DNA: TGTGCCAGCAGCTTGGTGGACAGAGCTTTCTTT.

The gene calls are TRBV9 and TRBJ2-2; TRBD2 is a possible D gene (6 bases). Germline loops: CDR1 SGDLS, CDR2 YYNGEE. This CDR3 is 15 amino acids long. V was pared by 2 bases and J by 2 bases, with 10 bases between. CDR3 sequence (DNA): TGTGCCAGCAGCGTGGAGGGCAGAAACACCGGGGAGCTGTTTTTT. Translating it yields CASSVEGRNTGELFF.

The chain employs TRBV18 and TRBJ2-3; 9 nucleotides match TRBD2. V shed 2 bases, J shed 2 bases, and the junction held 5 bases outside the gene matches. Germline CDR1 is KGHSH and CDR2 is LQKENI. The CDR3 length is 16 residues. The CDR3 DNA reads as TGTGCCAGCTCACCAAGGGCTAGCGGGGCCACAGATACGCAGTATTTT. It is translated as CASSPRASGATDTQYF. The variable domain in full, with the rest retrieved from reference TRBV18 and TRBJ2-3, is NAGVMQNPRHLVRRRGQEARLRCSPMKGHSHVYWYRQLPEEGLKFMVYLQKENIIDESGMPKERFSAEFPKEGPSILRIQQVVRGDSAAYFCASSPRASGATDTQYFGPGTRLTVL.

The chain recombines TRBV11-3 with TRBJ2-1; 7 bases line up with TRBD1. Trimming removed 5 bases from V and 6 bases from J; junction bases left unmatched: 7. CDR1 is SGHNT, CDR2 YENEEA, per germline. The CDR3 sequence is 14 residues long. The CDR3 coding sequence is TGTGCCAGCAGCCCAGGGGGAGTATTCAATGAGCAGTTCTTC. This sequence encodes CASSPGGVFNEQFF.

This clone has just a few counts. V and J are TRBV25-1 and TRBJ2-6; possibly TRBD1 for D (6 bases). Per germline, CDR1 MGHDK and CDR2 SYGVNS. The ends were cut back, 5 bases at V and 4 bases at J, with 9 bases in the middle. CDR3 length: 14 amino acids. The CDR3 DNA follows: TGTGCCAGCAGTTGGGGGCACGGGGCCAACGTCCTGACTTTC. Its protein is CASSWGHGANVLTF.

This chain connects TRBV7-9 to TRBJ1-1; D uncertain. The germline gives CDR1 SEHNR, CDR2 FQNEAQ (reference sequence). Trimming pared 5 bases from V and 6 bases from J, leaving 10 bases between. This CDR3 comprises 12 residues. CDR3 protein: CASSAIPAEAFF. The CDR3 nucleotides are TGTGCCAGCAGCGCGATCCCCGCTGAAGCTTTCTTT.

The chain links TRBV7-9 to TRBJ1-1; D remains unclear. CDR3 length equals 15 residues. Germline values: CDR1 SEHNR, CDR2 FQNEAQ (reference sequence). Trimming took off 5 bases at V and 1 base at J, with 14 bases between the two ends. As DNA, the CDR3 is TGTGCCAGCAGCCTAGGCGGGGTAGGGAACACTGAAGCTTTCTTT. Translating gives CASSLGGVGNTEAFF.

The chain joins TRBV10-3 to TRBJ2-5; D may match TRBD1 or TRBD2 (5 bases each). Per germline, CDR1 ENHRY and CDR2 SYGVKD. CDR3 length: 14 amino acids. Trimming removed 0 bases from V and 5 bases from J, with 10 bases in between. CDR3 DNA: TGTGCCATCAGTGAGTCCGAGGGGCGGGAGACCCAGTACTTC. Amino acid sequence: CAISESEGRETQYF.

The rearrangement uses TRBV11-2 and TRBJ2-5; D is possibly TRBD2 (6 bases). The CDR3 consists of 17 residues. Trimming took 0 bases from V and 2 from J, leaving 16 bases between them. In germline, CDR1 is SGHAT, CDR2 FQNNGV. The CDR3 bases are TGTGCCAGCAGCTTAGATGACCTAGCGATTGGTCAAGAGACCCAGTACTTC. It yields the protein CASSLDDLAIGQETQYF.